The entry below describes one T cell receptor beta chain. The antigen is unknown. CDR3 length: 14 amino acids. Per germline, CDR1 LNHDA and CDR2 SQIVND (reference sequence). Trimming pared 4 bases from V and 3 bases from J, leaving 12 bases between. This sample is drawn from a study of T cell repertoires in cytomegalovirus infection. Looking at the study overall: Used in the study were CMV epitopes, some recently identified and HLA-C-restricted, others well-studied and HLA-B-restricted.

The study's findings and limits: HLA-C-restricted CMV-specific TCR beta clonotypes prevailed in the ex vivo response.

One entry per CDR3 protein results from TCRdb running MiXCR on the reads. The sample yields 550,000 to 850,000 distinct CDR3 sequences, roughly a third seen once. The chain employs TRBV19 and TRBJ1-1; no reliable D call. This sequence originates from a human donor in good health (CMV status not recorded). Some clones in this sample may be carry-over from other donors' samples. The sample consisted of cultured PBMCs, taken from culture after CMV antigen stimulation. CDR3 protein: CASSNTGWYTEAFF. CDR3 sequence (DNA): TGTGCCAGTAGTAACACCGGCTGGTACACTGAAGCTTTCTTT. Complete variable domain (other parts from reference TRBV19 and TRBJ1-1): DGGITQSPKYLFRKEGQNVTLSCEQNLNHDAMYWYRQDPGQGLRLIYYSQIVNDFQKGDIAEGYSVSREKKESFPLTVTSAQKNPTAFYLCASSNTGWYTEAFFGQGTRLTVV.